Each of the 23 T cell receptor beta chains below was sequenced from the same sample in a study of human T cells and chemical hapten exposure. Each CDR3 protein gets one entry after TCRdb re-called the RACE reads with MiXCR. Among around 130,000 distinct CDR3 sequences listed, 10% to 15% were seen once. Time point: patch test 2, 6 weeks after DPC sensitization. Regarding treatment: therapeutic diphenylcyclopropenone sensitization with weekly scalp DPC. Sequenced material: whole blood, taken in connection with sensitization to the hapten diphenylcyclopropenone (DPC). The receptors were sampled from a woman in her fifties or sixties with alopecia areata. Some clones in this sample may be carry-over from other donors' samples.

This clonotype occurred a few times. The CDR3 coding sequence is TGCAGTTGGACTAGCGGGAGTCTTAAGGAGACCCAGTACTTC. This codes for CSWTSGSLKETQYF. V is TRBV20-1 and J is TRBJ2-5; the match to TRBD2 covers 13 bases. Germline values: CDR1 DFQATT, CDR2 SNEGSKA (reference sequence). J lost 5 bases, V lost 8 bases, and 8 bases had no gene match. This CDR3 has 14 residues.

This clonotype was detected ten times or more. J is TRBJ1-4 and V is TRBV12-3 or TRBV12-4; TRBD1 aligns across 10 bases. After removal of 4 bases from V and 5 bases from J, the junction contained 4 bases not matched to a gene. The CDR3 contains 15 residues. DNA for the CDR3: TGTGCCAGCAGTTCCCGGACAGGGGGGAATGAAAAACTGTTTTTT. This translates into CASSSRTGGNEKLFF.

A few counts support this clonotype. This chain connects TRBV6-2 or TRBV6-3 to TRBJ2-7, with 10 positions matching TRBD2. V lost 5 bases to trimming and J lost 4 bases; unmatched junction nucleotides: 17. The CDR3 runs to 18 residues. Germline V gives CDR1 MNHEY, CDR2 SVGEGT. The CDR3 DNA is TGTGCCAGCAGTACCCGAAGGCCGACTAGCGGGTTCCGGTACGAGCAGTACTTC. It specifies CASSTRRPTSGFRYEQYF.

This clonotype has just one count. The chain is built from TRBV7-8 and TRBJ2-1; TRBD2 matches at 8 bases. The J call is in doubt because the DNA end fits TRBJ2-7 better. Per germline, CDR1 SGHVS and CDR2 FQNEAQ. CDR3 size: 14 residues. The CDR3 spells CASSSREGSNEQYF. As DNA, the CDR3 is TGTGCCAGCAGCTCCCGGGAGGGAAGCAATGAGCAGTACTTC.

This clonotype was observed many times. This chain joins TRBV11-2 and TRBJ2-5; no definite D call. V was trimmed by 3 bases and J by 1 base, leaving 9 bases between them. CDR3 length equals 14 residues. The germline V gene encodes CDR1 SGHAT and CDR2 FQNNGV. CDR3 residues: CASSFDWSQETQYF. In DNA form, the CDR3 reads TGTGCCAGCAGCTTCGATTGGAGCCAAGAGACCCAGTACTTC.

In its sample, this clonotype was seen a few times. The rearrangement joins TRBV20-1 to TRBJ2-3; D possibly uses TRBD1 or TRBD2 (5 bases each). Trimming removed 3 bases from V and 2 bases from J, with 18 bases in between. The CDR3 sequence is 16 residues long. The germline gives CDR1 DFQATT, CDR2 SNEGSKA (reference sequence). CDR3 in amino acids: CSARPIQGRPTDTQYF. CDR3 DNA sequence: TGCAGTGCTAGGCCAATCCAGGGACGACCCACAGATACGCAGTATTTT.

The V gene is TRBV9, the J gene TRBJ2-2; D call uncertain. Germline assignment: CDR1 SGDLS and CDR2 YYNGEE. V gave up 0 bases and J gave up 4 bases, with 4 bases separating them. This CDR3 is 13 amino acids long. In nucleotides, the CDR3 is TGTGCCAGCAGCGTAGACGGCACCGGGGAGCTGTTTTTT. Amino acid sequence: CASSVDGTGELFF. Filled out from reference TRBV9 and TRBJ2-2, the complete variable domain reads DSGVTQTPKHLITATGQRVTLRCSPRSGDLSVYWYQQSLDQGLQFLIQYYNGEERAKGNILERFSAQQFPDLHSELNLSSLELGDSALYFCASSVDGTGELFFGEGSRLTVL.

V usage is TRBV21-1 and J usage is TRBJ1-1. TRBV21-1 is a documented pseudogene. The CDR3 has 13 residues. The CDR3 coding sequence is TGTGCCAGCGGCTTAAACAGTAACACTGAAGCTTTCTTT. It is translated as CASGLNSNTEAFF.

This clonotype was seen a few times. The chain links TRBV6-5 to TRBJ2-1; weak D call: TRBD2 (5 bases). This CDR3 has 15 amino acids. CDR1 and CDR2 (germline): MNHEY, SVGAGI. V gave up 0 bases and J gave up 8 bases, with 14 bases separating them. DNA for the CDR3: TGTGCCAGCAGTTACTCAAGCAGCGGCTTCTATGAGCAGTTCTTC. Amino acid sequence: CASSYSSSGFYEQFF.

CDR3 nucleotide sequence: TGCAGCGCCGCCGGTTCCCAGCGGGAGACCCAGTACTTC. This translates into CSAAGSQRETQYF. The genes are TRBV29-1 and TRBJ2-5, with D perhaps TRBD2 (5 bases). V was trimmed by 7 bases and J by 5 bases, leaving 17 bases between them. Germline CDR1 is SQVTM and CDR2 is ANQGSEA. The CDR3 spans 13 residues. The full variable domain, in which reference TRBV29-1 and TRBJ2-5 provide the parts outside the CDR3, is SAVISQKPSRDICQRGTSLTIQCQVDSQVTMMFWYRQQPGQSLTLIATANQGSEATYESGFVIDKFPISRPNLTFSTLTVSNMSPEDSSIYLCSAAGSQRETQYFGPGTRLLVL.

This clonotype has only a few counts. The chain couples TRBV6-5 to TRBJ2-1; D is ambiguous. The CDR3 is 14 residues long. Trimming cost V 6 bases and J 0 bases, with 9 bases left between them. CDR1 is MNHEY and CDR2 is SVGAGI in the germline V gene. The CDR3 sequence: CASSRMGSYNEQFF. CDR3 bases: TGTGCCAGCAGCCGTATGGGCTCCTACAATGAGCAGTTCTTC.

This clonotype was detected ten times or more. The V and J genes are TRBV4-2 and TRBJ2-4, with 15 bases identical to TRBD2. The germline V gene encodes CDR1 LGHNA and CDR2 YNFKEQ. The CDR3 length is 19 residues. J was trimmed by 1 base and V by 3 bases; bases with no gene match: 7. For the CDR3, the DNA is TGTGCCAGCAGCCAGGCAACCGGGACTAGCGGGGGGGCCAAAAACATTCAGTACTTC. Residues: CASSQATGTSGGAKNIQYF.

This clonotype was detected only a few times. The genes are TRBV20-1 and TRBJ2-1; 9 bases fit TRBD2. After removal of 7 bases from V and 5 bases from J, the junction contained 3 bases not matched to a gene. The CDR3 consists of 12 residues. Germline V gene sequence: CDR1 DFQATT, CDR2 SNEGSKA (reference sequence). The CDR3 loop reads CSDLAGNNEQFF. In nucleotides, the CDR3 is TGCAGTGATCTAGCGGGGAACAATGAGCAGTTCTTC.

The V gene is TRBV29-1, the J gene TRBJ1-1, with 8 bases fitting TRBD1. Trimming removed 5 bases from V and 7 bases from J; junction bases left unmatched: 6. Germline V gene lookup returns CDR1 SQVTM and CDR2 ANQGSEA. The CDR3 length is 12 residues. The CDR3, as DNA: TGCAGCGTTCCAGGGGGCGGGAATGAAGCTTTCTTT. This gives the protein CSVPGGGNEAFF.

The gene calls are TRBV30 and TRBJ2-4; D might be TRBD1 (8 bases). V was clipped by 5 bases and J by 9 bases, with 14 bases between them. The V gene's germline CDR1 is GTSNPN and CDR2 SVGIG (reference sequence). This CDR3 has 12 residues. The CDR3 sequence: CAWGQGGGIQYF. CDR3 nucleotide sequence: TGTGCCTGGGGACAGGGCGGGGGCATTCAGTACTTC.

The rearrangement links TRBV20-1 to TRBJ2-7, with 7 positions matching TRBD1. The germline V gene encodes CDR1 DFQATT and CDR2 SNEGSKA (reference sequence). The trim removed 3 bases at V and 1 base at J, leaving 15 bases unmatched. This CDR3 is 17 amino acids long. In DNA, the CDR3 is TGCAGTGCTAGGACAGGGACCACGGGGTTGGGATCCTACGAGCAGTACTTC. It encodes CSARTGTTGLGSYEQYF.

This clonotype was seen a handful of times. This chain uses TRBV19 with TRBJ2-3; D remains unclear. This CDR3 is built from 13 residues. Trimming left V 4 bases short and J 0 bases short, with 5 bases between. Germline V lookup: CDR1 LNHDA, CDR2 SQIVND (reference sequence). CDR3 nucleotide sequence: TGTGCCAGTAGTACAACTAGCACAGATACGCAGTATTTT. Translated: CASSTTSTDTQYF.

The genes are TRBV20-1 and TRBJ1-1; D not certain. The germline gives CDR1 DFQATT, CDR2 SNEGSKA (reference sequence). The CDR3 contains 11 residues. The V and J ends lost 6 bases and 9 bases respectively, with 14 bases between them. DNA for the CDR3: TGCAGTGCCCCCCTGTATCCCAAAGCTTTCTTT. Its translation: CSAPLYPKAFF.

This clonotype was detected only a few times. V is TRBV12-3 or TRBV12-4 and J is TRBJ2-3; D remains unclear. The V gene lost 2 bases and the J gene lost 0 bases, with 6 bases spanning the gap. The CDR3 is 14 amino acids. The CDR3 loop is CASSLSTSTDTQYF. DNA for the CDR3: TGTGCCAGCAGTTTAAGTACTAGCACAGATACGCAGTATTTT.

This clonotype was observed a few times. The V and J genes are TRBV12-3 or TRBV12-4 and TRBJ1-1; tentatively, D is TRBD1 (5 bases). With 3 bases removed from V and 0 bases from J, the gap between germline ends came to 8 bases. The CDR3 is made up of 14 amino acids. CDR3 residues: CASSFGTVNTEAFF. As DNA, the CDR3 is TGTGCCAGCAGTTTTGGGACGGTGAACACTGAAGCTTTCTTT.

This clonotype was seen ten or more times. V usage is TRBV29-1 and J usage is TRBJ2-2; 8 bases agree with TRBD1. Per the germline V gene, CDR1 is SQVTM and CDR2 is ANQGSEA. The junction had 10 bases not matched to a gene; V was cut back by 4 bases and J by 6 bases. The CDR3 extends over 15 amino acids. The CDR3 spells CSVGLGQGLAGELFF. DNA for the CDR3: TGCAGCGTTGGTCTCGGACAGGGTTTGGCCGGGGAGCTGTTTTTT.

The chain has TRBV12-3 or TRBV12-4 and TRBJ2-3; TRBD2 might be the D (6 bases). This CDR3 has 15 residues. Trimming left V 5 bases short and J 2 bases short, with 14 bases between. CDR3 residues: CASSPRETSTDTQYF. In DNA, the CDR3 is TGTGCCAGCAGTCCTCGGGAGACCTCCACAGATACGCAGTATTTT.

The sample holds a few counts of this clonotype. CDR3 sequence (DNA): TGTGCCAGCAGCCAAGTTGCATCGGTGACTGAAGCTTTCTTT. As protein: CASSQVASVTEAFF. The chain carries TRBV14 and TRBJ1-1; D unclear. Per the germline V gene, CDR1 is SGHDN and CDR2 is FVKESK. The length of the CDR3 is 14 residues. V was trimmed by 1 base and J by 5 bases, leaving 11 bases between them.